This T cell receptor beta chain derives from a study of CD8 T cells in Susac syndrome. Background on the study: When blood was collected, patients with Susac syndrome were therapy-naive, were taking corticosteroids, or were receiving intravenous immunoglobulin alone. Study-level results: When the CD4+ T cell repertoires of patients with Susac syndrome were examined, they did not show any clonal expansion.

Between the trimmed V and J ends, which lost 3 bases and 3 bases, there was a span of 16 bases. This CDR3 is 16 amino acids long. Germline CDR1 and CDR2: LGHDT and YNNKEL (reference sequence). An input of about 0.5 to 1 ug of RNA was subjected to reverse transcription using random hexamers. With immunoSEQ multiplex PCR, TCR beta CDR3 was amplified across 54 Vbeta and 13 Jbeta. From the immunoSEQ multiplex PCR reads, TCRdb called clonotypes with MiXCR, one entry per CDR3 protein. Here the sample spans approximately 260,000 distinct CDR3 sequences, about 96% being singletons. Regarding this clonotype: Its antigen is not identified.

The sequence was obtained from a human donor with Susac syndrome. The specimen was CD4+ T cells from PBMCs. The chain links TRBV3-1 to TRBJ2-3, with D unclear. CDR3 residues: CASSHRTSQFTDTQYF. For the CDR3, the DNA is TGTGCCAGCAGCCACCGGACCAGCCAGTTTACAGATACGCAGTATTTT.